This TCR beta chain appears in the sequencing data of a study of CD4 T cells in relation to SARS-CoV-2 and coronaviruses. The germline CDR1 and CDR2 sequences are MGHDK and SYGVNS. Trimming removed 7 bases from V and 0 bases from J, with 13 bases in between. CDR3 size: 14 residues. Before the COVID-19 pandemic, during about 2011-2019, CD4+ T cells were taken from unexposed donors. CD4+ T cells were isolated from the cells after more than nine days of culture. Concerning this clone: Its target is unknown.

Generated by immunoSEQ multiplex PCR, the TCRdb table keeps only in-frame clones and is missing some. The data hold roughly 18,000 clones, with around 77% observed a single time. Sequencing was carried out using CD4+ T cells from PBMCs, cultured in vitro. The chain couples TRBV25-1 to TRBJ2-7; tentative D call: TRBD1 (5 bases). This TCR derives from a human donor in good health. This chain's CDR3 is CASKDQDISYEQYF. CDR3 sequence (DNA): TGTGCCAGCAAGGACCAGGACATCTCCTACGAGCAGTACTTC.